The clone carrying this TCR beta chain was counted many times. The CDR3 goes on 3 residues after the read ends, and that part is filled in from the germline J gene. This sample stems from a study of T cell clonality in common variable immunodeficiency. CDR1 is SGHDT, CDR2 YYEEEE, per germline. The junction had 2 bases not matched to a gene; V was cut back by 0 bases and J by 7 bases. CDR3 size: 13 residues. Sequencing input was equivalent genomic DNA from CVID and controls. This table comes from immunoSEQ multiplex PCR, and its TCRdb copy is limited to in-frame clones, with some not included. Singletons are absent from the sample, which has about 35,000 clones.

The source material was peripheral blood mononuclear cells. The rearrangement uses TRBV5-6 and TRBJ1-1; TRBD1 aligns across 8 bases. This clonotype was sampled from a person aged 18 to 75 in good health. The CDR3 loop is CASSLAGTGEAFF. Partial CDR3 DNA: TGTGCCAGCAGCTTGGCAGGGACAGGTGAA.